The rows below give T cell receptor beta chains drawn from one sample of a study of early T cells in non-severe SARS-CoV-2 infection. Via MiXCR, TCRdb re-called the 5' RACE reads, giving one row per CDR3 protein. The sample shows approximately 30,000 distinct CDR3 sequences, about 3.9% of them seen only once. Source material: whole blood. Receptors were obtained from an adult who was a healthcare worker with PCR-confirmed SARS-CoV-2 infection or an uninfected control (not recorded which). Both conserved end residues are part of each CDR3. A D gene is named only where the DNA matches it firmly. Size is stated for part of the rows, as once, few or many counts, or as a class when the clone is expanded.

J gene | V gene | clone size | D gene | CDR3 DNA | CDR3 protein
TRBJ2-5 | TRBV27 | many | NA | TGTGCCAGCAGTTTATACGCCGGGGGCCGGGAGACCCAGTACTTC | CASSLYAGGRETQYF
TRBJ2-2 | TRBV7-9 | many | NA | TGTGCCAGCAGCCTGTCCTCGGGGACCGTTAACACCGGGGAGCTGTTTTTT | CASSLSSGTVNTGELFF
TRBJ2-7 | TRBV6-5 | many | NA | TGTGCCAGCAGCCCGACTGCCGAAATTTACGAGCAGTACTTC | CASSPTAEIYEQYF
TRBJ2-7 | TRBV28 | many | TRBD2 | TGTGCCAGCAGCCATTTCGGACTAGCGGCTAGTCGGGAGCAGTACTTC | CASSHFGLAASREQYF
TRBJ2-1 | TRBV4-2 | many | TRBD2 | TGTGCCAGCAGCAATAGCGGGCCGAATAATGAGCAGTTCTTC | CASSNSGPNNEQFF
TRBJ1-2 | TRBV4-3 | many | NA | TGCGCCAGCAGCCATGGAGGATCAGCCGTTGGGGGCTACACCTTC | CASSHGGSAVGGYTF
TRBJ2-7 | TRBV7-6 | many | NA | TGTGCCAGCAGCTTAGGAGCATCGGGGACCACGGGGGAGCAGTACTTC | CASSLGASGTTGEQYF
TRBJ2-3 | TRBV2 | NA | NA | TGTGCCAGCACCGCGAGGGCAGGGCTCAAGGATACGCAGTATTTT | CASTARAGLKDTQYF
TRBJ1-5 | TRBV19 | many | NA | TGTGCCAGTAAGGCAGGGGAGACGGGACAGCCCCAGCATTTT | CASKAGETGQPQHF
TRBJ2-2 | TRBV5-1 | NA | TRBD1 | TGCGCCAGCAGCTGGACAGGGAACACCGGGGAGCTGTTTTTT | CASSWTGNTGELFF
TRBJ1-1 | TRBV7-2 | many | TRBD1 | TGTGCCAGCAGCCCCGACTCCAGGGGGCGGGGGTCAGCTTTCTTT | CASSPDSRGRGSAFF
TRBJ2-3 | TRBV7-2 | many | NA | TGTGCCAGCAGCTTAAGGGATCCGGCGGGAAGGGCTCAGCAGTATTTT | CASSLRDPAGRAQQYF
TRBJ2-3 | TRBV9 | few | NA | TGTGTCAGCAGCGTAGGTCCAGATACGCAGTATTTT | CVSSVGPDTQYF
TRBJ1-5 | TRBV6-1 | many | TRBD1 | TGTGCCAGCAGGACTTTTCAGGGGGCAGGAAATCAGCCCCAGCATTTT | CASRTFQGAGNQPQHF
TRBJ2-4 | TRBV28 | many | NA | TGTGCCACCCTTACTGACAATCGGGACATTCAGTACTTC | CATLTDNRDIQYF
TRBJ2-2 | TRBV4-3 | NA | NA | TGCGCCAGCAGCCAAGATGGTGCCGGGGACCACACCGGGGAGCTGTTTTTT | CASSQDGAGDHTGELFF
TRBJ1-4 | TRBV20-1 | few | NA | TGCAGTGCTAGAGATCCCGGGGGGTCTAATGAAAAACTGTTTTTT | CSARDPGGSNEKLFF
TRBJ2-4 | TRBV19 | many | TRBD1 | TGTGCCAGTAGTGCGAACAGGGGGCCGGGAAACATTCAGTACTTC | CASSANRGPGNIQYF
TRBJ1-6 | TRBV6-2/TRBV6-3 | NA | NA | TGTGCCAGCAGCCCCAGGGGCACCTCACCCCTCCACTTT | CASSPRGTSPLHF
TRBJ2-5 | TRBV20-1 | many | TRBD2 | TGCAGTGCTAGAGATAGCGGGAGGGGAGAGACCCAGTACTTC | CSARDSGRGETQYF
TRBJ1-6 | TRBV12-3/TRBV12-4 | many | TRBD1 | TGTGCCAGCAGCCAGGACAGGGGGCTTTCACCCCTCCACTTT | CASSQDRGLSPLHF
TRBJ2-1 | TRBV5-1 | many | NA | TGCGCCAGCAGCAGGGACTTCTACAATGAGCAGTTCTTC | CASSRDFYNEQFF
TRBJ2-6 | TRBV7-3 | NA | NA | TGTGCCAGCAGCTCTGGGATCTCTGGGGCCAACGTCCTGACTTTC | CASSSGISGANVLTF
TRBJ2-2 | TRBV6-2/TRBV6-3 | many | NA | TGTGCCAGCAGTTACCGAGCGGCAGGGGCAACCGGGGAGCTGTTTTTT | CASSYRAAGATGELFF
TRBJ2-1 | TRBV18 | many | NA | TGTGCCAGCTCACTACGGACTAAGCGGAGACCACTTTACAATGAGCAGTTCTTC | CASSLRTKRRPLYNEQFF
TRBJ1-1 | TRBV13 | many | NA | TGTGCCAGCAGTCATGGACGGGGTGAAGCTTTCTTT | CASSHGRGEAFF
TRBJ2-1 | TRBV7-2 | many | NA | TGTGCCAGCAGCTTATCGGCCGGGAGAATTTCCTACAATGAGCAGTTCTTC | CASSLSAGRISYNEQFF
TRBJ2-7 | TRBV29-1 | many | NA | TGCAGCGGCACAGGGTTCAGAGATCCATACGAGCAGTACTTC | CSGTGFRDPYEQYF
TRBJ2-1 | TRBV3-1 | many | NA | TGTGCCAGCAGCCCCACGGGACTCTCCTACAATGAGCAGTTCTTC | CASSPTGLSYNEQFF
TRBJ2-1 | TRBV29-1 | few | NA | TGCAGCGTTGGGGACGGCTACAATGAGCAGTTCTTC | CSVGDGYNEQFF
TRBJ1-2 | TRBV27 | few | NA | TGTGCCAGCAGGTTCGGGACGGGATTATACACCTTC | CASRFGTGLYTF
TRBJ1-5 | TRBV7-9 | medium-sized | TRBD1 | TGTGCCAGCAGCCCCACAGGGGGGCGCAATCAGCCCCAGCATTTT | CASSPTGGRNQPQHF
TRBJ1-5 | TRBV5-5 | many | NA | TGTGCCAGCAGCCCTTCAGAAGGGCCCCAGCATTTT | CASSPSEGPQHF
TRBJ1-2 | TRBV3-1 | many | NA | TGTGCCAGCAGCCAAGGCGGCCGACCCTATGGCTACACCTTC | CASSQGGRPYGYTF
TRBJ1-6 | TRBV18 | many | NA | TGTGCCAGCTCACCAGGGCAGGGCCTTTATAATTCACCCCTCCACTTT | CASSPGQGLYNSPLHF
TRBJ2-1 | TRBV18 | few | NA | TGTGCCAGCTCACCACCGGGTAGGTTTCGCAATGAGCAGTTCTTC | CASSPPGRFRNEQFF
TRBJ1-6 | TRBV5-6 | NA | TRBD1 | TGTGCCAGCAGCCGGACGAAAGACAGGGGGCTAAATTCACCCCTCCACTTT | CASSRTKDRGLNSPLHF
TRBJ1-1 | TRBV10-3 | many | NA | TGTGCCATCAGTTTACAAGGGAGGGACACTGAAGCTTTCTTT | CAISLQGRDTEAFF
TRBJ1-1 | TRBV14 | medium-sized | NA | TGTGCCAGCAGCCCTTGGGACAACCCGAACACTGAAGCTTTCTTT | CASSPWDNPNTEAFF